This TCR beta chain was found in a study of T cells after yellow fever vaccination. Findings and limits, study-wide: Weaker, the secondary response peaked sooner, at day 5 versus 15. Clones from primary vaccination mostly reappeared after the booster (around 97% CD4, under 90% CD8).

Generation of TCR cDNA used 5'RACE template switching (which added a universal primer site and UMIs). TCRdb fed the 5' RACE reads into MiXCR, producing one record per CDR3 protein. The sample contains some 300,000 distinct CDR3 sequences, around 9.3% of which appear only once. As to this clonotype: As yet, its antigen is unknown.

The CDR3 consists of 13 residues. Trimming pared 1 base from V and 3 bases from J, leaving 8 bases between. Germline V gene sequence: CDR1 SGHDT, CDR2 YYEEEE. This specimen consisted of CD4+ T cells sorted from PBMCs, obtained 5 days after the yellow fever booster vaccination. This chain joins TRBV5-6 and TRBJ2-7; D is possibly TRBD1 (5 bases). The receptor was isolated from a young man who received the YFV17D yellow fever vaccine. CDR3 loop: CASSLTGLYEQYV. The CDR3 DNA reads as TGTGCCAGCAGCTTGACAGGCCTCTACGAGCAGTACGTC.